This TCR beta chain was identified in a study of tumor and adjacent non-tumor tissue in lung cancer. About the study: There were about 12 adenocarcinoma, a couple of squamous cell carcinoma and 1 small cell lung cancer cases.

Germline lookup yields CDR1 GTSNPN and CDR2 SVGIG (reference sequence). The CDR3 extends over 14 amino acids. V shed 3 bases, J shed 9 bases, and the junction held 11 bases outside the gene matches. TCRbeta libraries were built with three rounds of nested PCR, modified from ARM-PCR. TCRdb re-called the multiplex PCR reads through MiXCR, storing one row per CDR3 protein. The sample lists over 40,000 distinct CDR3 sequences, roughly 62% occurring once. No cell sorting was done before RNA was extracted from the tissue. The normal lung tissue was taken more than 3 cm from the tumor edge. Newly diagnosed lung cancer patients had thoracic surgery in China, August–late 2014, without prior chemotherapy.

The receptor comes from a woman aged 40-49 years with non-small cell lung cancer. The sequencing sample was made of distant non-tumor lung tissue. This sequence joins TRBV30 and TRBJ2-1, with 7 bases aligning to TRBD2. The CDR3 region has the DNA TGTGCCTGGAGGTTATCAACTAGCGCCACTGAGCAGTTCTTC. Amino acids: CAWRLSTSATEQFF. Drawing the rest from reference TRBV30 and TRBJ2-1, the complete variable domain is SQTIHQWPATLVQPVGSPLSLECTVEGTSNPNLYWYRQAAGRGLQLLFYSVGIGQISSEVPQNLSASRPQDRQFILSSKKLLLSDSGFYLCAWRLSTSATEQFFGPGTRLTVL.